This T cell receptor beta chain was identified in a study of beta chain features in type 1 diabetes. Isolated RNA was reverse transcribed in full, so expressed TCRB transcripts were sequenced. Each sample of naive, central memory or regulatory T cells had, on average, about 3.57 million reads. Repertoires were generated with immunoSEQ multiplex PCR, while TCRdb's copy carries only in-frame clones and drops some. Found here are 350,000 to 400,000 clones, roughly 16% of them singletons; the top ten hold about 0.018%. Only a few counts were recorded for this clone. This CDR3 comprises 15 residues. Germline V gene sequence: CDR1 MDHEN, CDR2 SYDVKM. V lost 7 bases, J lost 6 bases, and 8 bases stayed unmatched.

V usage is TRBV28 and J usage is TRBJ2-1; 11 bases line up with TRBD1. Input material: naive CD4+ T cells from blood. The clonotype comes from a woman aged 18-29 years in good health. DNA for the CDR3: TGTGCCAGCACTGGAGCCGGGACAGGGGGCAATGAGCAGTTCTTC. It specifies CASTGAGTGGNEQFF.